The 9 T cell receptor beta chains below come from one sample, sequenced in a study of T cell responses to AZD1222 COVID-19 vaccine. The method was immunoSEQ multiplex PCR; TCRdb's version includes in-frame clones alone and lacks a portion of them. This table has about 150,000 clones, approximately 90% appearing once. The sample here was peripheral blood, taken after recovery from COVID-19. The source of these receptors is an adult who had recovered from COVID-19.

The CDR3 nucleotides are TGTGCCAGCAGGGGGACAGGGGGGAACGGTCAGCCCCAGCATTTT. It encodes CASRGTGGNGQPQHF. This chain uses TRBV6-6 with TRBJ1-5, with 11 bases that match TRBD1. This CDR3 has 15 residues. Germline CDR1 MNHNY, CDR2 SVGAGI (reference sequence). With V trimmed by 6 bases and J by 6 bases, 7 bases remained unmatched.

The chain carries TRBV15 and TRBJ2-2; D unresolved. The CDR3 totals 17 residues. The germline V gene encodes CDR1 LNHNV and CDR2 YYDKDF (reference sequence). The germline V and J ends were trimmed by 1 base and 3 bases, with 15 bases remaining between them. The CDR3 bases are TGTGCCACCAGCAGAGCCCCCGTCGTGGGGTACACCGGGGAGCTGTTTTTT. It yields the protein CATSRAPVVGYTGELFF.

The chain couples TRBV19 to TRBJ2-6; D ambiguous. The CDR3 loop spans 15 amino acids. V was shortened by 3 bases and J by 0 bases, with 6 bases between the two germline ends. Germline CDR1 is LNHDA and CDR2 is SQIVND (reference sequence). CDR3 nucleotide sequence: TGTGCCAGTAGTATCATAAACTCTGGGGCCAACGTCCTGACTTTC. The encoded protein is CASSIINSGANVLTF.

V is TRBV4-2 and J is TRBJ2-1, with D possibly matching TRBD1 (5 bases). Trimming took off 0 bases at V and 8 bases at J, with 14 bases between the two ends. Germline V gene lookup returns CDR1 LGHNA and CDR2 YNFKEQ. CDR3 size: 15 residues. This CDR3 is CASSQDWAGQDEQFF. CDR3 bases: TGTGCCAGCAGCCAAGATTGGGCAGGGCAGGATGAGCAGTTCTTC.

This chain joins TRBV28 and TRBJ1-4; 8 bases fit TRBD1. From germline, CDR1 is MDHEN and CDR2 SYDVKM. This CDR3 has 14 amino acids. Trimming at V came to 6 bases and at J to 4 bases, leaving 4 bases not matched to a gene. The CDR3: CASSQGAFNEKLFF. CDR3 nucleotide sequence: TGTGCCAGCAGCCAGGGGGCGTTTAATGAAAAACTGTTTTTT.

V gene TRBV28 combines with J gene TRBJ2-3; 9 bases are a match to TRBD2. Germline V lookup: CDR1 MDHEN, CDR2 SYDVKM. The J segment lost 4 bases and the V segment lost 6 bases, leaving 20 bases of the junction unmatched. The CDR3 runs to 19 residues. CDR3 sequence reads: CASSHLTGGAGGGADTQYF. CDR3 bases: TGTGCCAGCAGCCACCTCACTGGGGGTGCGGGAGGGGGGGCAGATACGCAGTATTTT. Full variable domain (outside the CDR3, taken from reference TRBV28 and TRBJ2-3): DVKVTQSSRYLVKRTGEKVFLECVQDMDHENMFWYRQDPGLGLRLIYFSYDVKMKEKGDIPEGYSVSREKKERFSLILESASTNQTSMYLCASSHLTGGAGGGADTQYFGPGTRLTVL.

The rearrangement links TRBV3-1 (or the pseudogene TRBV3-2) to TRBJ1-2; 8 bases agree with TRBD1. This CDR3 is built from 14 residues. Germline V gene lookup returns CDR1 LGHDT and CDR2 YNNKEL (reference sequence). Unmatched junction bases numbered 5, after V lost 4 bases and J lost 4 bases. CDR3 sequence reads: CASSPLTGGYGYTF. The CDR3 DNA reads TGTGCCAGCAGCCCCCTCACAGGGGGCTATGGCTACACCTTC.

The V call is TRBV29-1, the J call TRBJ2-6; TRBD1 is a possible D gene (6 bases). Germline V gene sequence: CDR1 SQVTM, CDR2 ANQGSEA. Trimming took 3 bases from V and 4 from J, leaving 10 bases between them. The CDR3 has 14 residues. The CDR3 nucleotides are TGCAGCGTTGAGGGGGCAGAAGGGGCCAACGTCCTGACTTTC. Amino acids: CSVEGAEGANVLTF.

In regard to this clone: Other DNA sequences of this sample code for an identical CDR3. The chain couples TRBV18 to TRBJ1-6, with 9 bases aligning to TRBD1. Germline CDR1 and CDR2: KGHSH and LQKENI. This CDR3 contains 14 residues. With 3 bases clipped from V and 9 bases from J, the junction kept 3 bases outside the gene matches. Here the CDR3 DNA reads TGTGCCAGCTCACCGGAGGGACAGGGTTCACCCCTCCACTTT. This encodes CASSPEGQGSPLHF.